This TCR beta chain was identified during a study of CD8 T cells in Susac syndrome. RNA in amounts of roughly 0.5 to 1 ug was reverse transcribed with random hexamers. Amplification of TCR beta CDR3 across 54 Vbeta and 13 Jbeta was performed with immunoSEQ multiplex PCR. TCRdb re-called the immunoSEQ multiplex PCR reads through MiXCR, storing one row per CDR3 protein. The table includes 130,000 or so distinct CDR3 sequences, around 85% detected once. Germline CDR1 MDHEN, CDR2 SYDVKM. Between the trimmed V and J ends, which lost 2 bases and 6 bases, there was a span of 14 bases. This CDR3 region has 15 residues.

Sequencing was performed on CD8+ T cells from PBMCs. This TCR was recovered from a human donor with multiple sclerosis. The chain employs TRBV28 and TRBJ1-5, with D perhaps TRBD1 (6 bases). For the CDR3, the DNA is TGTGCCAGCAGTTTAGGGGGGGGCATGGGTCAGCCCCAGCATTTT. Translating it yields CASSLGGGMGQPQHF.